These 23 T cell receptor beta chains were sequenced from one sample in a study of shared clonotypes between healthy human individuals. Here immunoSEQ multiplex PCR was the method, and the copy in TCRdb shows in-frame clones only, minus some. The data contain around 1.9 million clones, approximately 92% of them singletons. Terminally differentiated effector memory CD45RA+ cells were left out of the naive CD8 fraction, which was CD45RO-negative and positively selected for CCR7. Sequenced: naive CD8+ T cells from PBMCs. The receptor set was obtained from a man between 18 and 29 years old in good health. Some clones in this sample may be carry-over from other donors' samples.

Comment on this clone: This specimen includes other DNA sequences encoding the same CDR3. CDR3 protein: CASSQFRNEKLFF. CDR3 bases: TGTGCCAGCAGCCAGTTCCGTAATGAAAAACTGTTTTTT. V is TRBV14 and J is TRBJ1-4; D gene uncertain. V was shortened by 3 bases and J by 4 bases, with 6 bases between the two germline ends. This CDR3 is 13 amino acids long. Germline lookup yields CDR1 SGHDN and CDR2 FVKESK.

The V call is TRBV4-3, the J call TRBJ2-1; 12 positions match TRBD2. Germline V gene data show CDR1 as LGHNA and CDR2 as YSLEER. With V trimmed by 4 bases and J by 8 bases, 6 bases remained unmatched. The CDR3 contains 15 residues. The CDR3 loop reads CASSLRLAGADEQFF. The CDR3 DNA follows: TGCGCCAGCAGCCTGCGACTAGCGGGAGCCGATGAGCAGTTCTTC.

This chain uses TRBV14 with TRBJ1-1; D gene unclear. Trimming took off 1 base at V and 2 bases at J, with 11 bases between the two ends. The CDR3 has 15 amino acids. Germline CDR1 and CDR2: SGHDN and FVKESK. Written as DNA, the CDR3 is TGTGCCAGCAGCCAAGTAACCTCTATAAACACTGAAGCTTTCTTT. Amino acid sequence: CASSQVTSINTEAFF. Full variable domain (remainder filled in from reference TRBV14 and TRBJ1-1): EAGVTQFPSHSVIEKGQTVTLRCDPISGHDNLYWYRRVMGKEIKFLLHFVKESKQDESGMPNNRFLAERTGGTYSTLKVQPAELEDSGVYFCASSQVTSINTEAFFGQGTRLTVV.

V is TRBV5-4 and J is TRBJ2-3, with D possibly TRBD2 on 5 matching bases. The CDR3 runs to 14 residues. Germline CDR1 reads SGHNT; CDR2 reads YYREEE (reference sequence). The V end lost 9 bases, the J end lost 0 bases, and 14 bases lay between the germline ends. The CDR3 loop reads CATSLGGSTDTQYF. The CDR3 coding sequence is TGTGCCACCTCGTTGGGCGGGAGCACAGATACGCAGTATTTT. Supplemented by reference TRBV5-4 and TRBJ2-3, the full variable domain reads ETGVTQSPTHLIKTRGQQVTLRCSSQSGHNTVSWYQQALGQGPQFIFQYYREEENGRGNFPPRFSGLQFPNYSSELNVNALELDDSALYLCATSLGGSTDTQYFGPGTRLTVL.

Comment on this clone: The same CDR3 is also encoded by other DNA sequences in this sample. The chain carries TRBV4-1 and TRBJ2-7, with TRBD1 as a possible D gene (6 bases). Deletions cut 1 base from V and 0 bases from J, with 7 bases between. Germline lookup yields CDR1 MGHRA and CDR2 YSYEKL. The CDR3 spans 14 residues. CDR3 DNA: TGCGCCAGCAGCCAAGTACAGGGCTCCTACGAGCAGTACTTC. Residues: CASSQVQGSYEQYF.

The chain combines TRBV29-1 with TRBJ1-2, with 8 bases matching TRBD1. Trimming removed 7 bases from V and 4 bases from J; junction bases left unmatched: 5. This CDR3 has 12 amino acids. Germline V CDR1 and CDR2: SQVTM, ANQGSEA. CDR3 protein: CSAGQGTYGYTF. Written as DNA, the CDR3 is TGCAGCGCCGGACAGGGTACCTATGGCTACACCTTC. The entire variable domain, with the rest obtained from reference TRBV29-1 and TRBJ1-2, is as follows: SAVISQKPSRDICQRGTSLTIQCQVDSQVTMMFWYRQQPGQSLTLIATANQGSEATYESGFVIDKFPISRPNLTFSTLTVSNMSPEDSSIYLCSAGQGTYGYTFGSGTRLTVV.

The V gene is TRBV25-1, the J gene TRBJ2-5, with 9 nucleotides matching TRBD1. The germline V gene encodes CDR1 MGHDK and CDR2 SYGVNS. CDR3 length equals 17 residues. The V and J ends lost 4 bases and 1 base, in that order; junction bases with no gene match: 10. As DNA, the CDR3 is TGTGCCAGCAGTGTCTCCCGGGACAGGGACTTCCAAGAGACCCAGTACTTC. Translation gives CASSVSRDRDFQETQYF.

The chain uses TRBV5-1 and TRBJ2-5; 8 bases match TRBD2. Trimming took 2 bases from V and 5 from J; bases not matched to a gene: 5. CDR3 length equals 14 residues. Germline loops: CDR1 SGHRS, CDR2 YFSETQ. CDR3 loop: CASSLAGDLETQYF. CDR3 sequence (DNA): TGCGCCAGCAGCTTAGCGGGAGATTTGGAGACCCAGTACTTC.

CDR3 loop: CASSAYKTDTQYF. The CDR3 DNA reads as TGTGCCAGTAGTGCCTACAAGACAGATACGCAGTATTTT. The V gene is TRBV19, the J gene TRBJ2-3, with unresolved D. The V gene lost 5 bases and the J gene lost 3 bases, with 9 bases spanning the gap. The CDR3 contains 13 residues. CDR1 and CDR2 from the germline V gene are LNHDA and SQIVND (reference sequence). The whole variable domain, filled in from reference TRBV19 and TRBJ2-3, reads DGGITQSPKYLFRKEGQNVTLSCEQNLNHDAMYWYRQDPGQGLRLIYYSQIVNDFQKGDIAEGYSVSREKKESFPLTVTSAQKNPTAFYLCASSAYKTDTQYFGPGTRLTVL.

This chain joins TRBV7-2 and TRBJ2-2; TRBD1 might be the D (6 bases). Looked up from germline, CDR1 is SGHTA and CDR2 is FQGNSA. V was cut by 5 bases and J by 3 bases, with 19 bases left in between. This CDR3 region has 17 residues. The CDR3 region is CASSPRDTRADTGELFF. Here the CDR3 DNA reads TGTGCCAGCAGCCCCCGGGACACCCGGGCCGACACCGGGGAGCTGTTTTTT.

The chain uses TRBV7-9 and TRBJ1-2, with a tentative D call TRBD1 (6 bases). Germline assignment: CDR1 SEHNR and CDR2 FQNEAQ (reference sequence). The CDR3 is made up of 15 amino acids. With 5 bases removed from V and 6 bases from J, the gap between germline ends came to 19 bases. Here the CDR3 reads CASSRSGEWPNGYTF. Here the CDR3 DNA reads TGTGCCAGCAGCCGGTCAGGGGAATGGCCCAATGGCTACACCTTC. Combining the CDR3 with reference TRBV7-9 and TRBJ1-2 gives the whole variable domain DTGVSQNPRHKITKRGQNVTFRCDPISEHNRLYWYRQTLGQGPEFLTYFQNEAQLEKSRLLSDRFSAERPKGSFSTLEIQRTEQGDSAMYLCASSRSGEWPNGYTFGSGTRLTVV.

The V and J genes are TRBV7-2 and TRBJ2-1, with unresolved D. V lost 4 bases and J lost 8, with 18 bases in between. Looked up from germline, CDR1 is SGHTA and CDR2 is FQGNSA. The CDR3 extends over 15 amino acids. The CDR3 spells CASSSYGSPIDEQFF. CDR3 in DNA: TGTGCCAGCAGCTCGTACGGATCCCCTATCGATGAGCAGTTCTTC.

This sequence joins TRBV28 and TRBJ2-1, with D unclear. Germline V gene lookup returns CDR1 MDHEN and CDR2 SYDVKM. The CDR3 is 13 amino acids. V was trimmed by 6 bases and J by 9 bases, leaving 15 bases between them. The CDR3 region has the DNA TGTGCCAGCAGGGCCGACTTAGTTACTGAGCAGTTCTTC. Protein product: CASRADLVTEQFF.

The count of this clone is one. The V and J genes are TRBV10-3 and TRBJ2-7; D is uncertain. The CDR3 runs to 18 residues. Trimming shortened V by 5 bases and J by 6 bases, and 29 bases separated the two germline ends. Germline CDR1 reads ENHRY; CDR2 reads SYGVKD. The chain's CDR3 is CAISNLSTGPMRPSEQYF. CDR3 nucleotides: TGTGCCATCAGTAACTTATCTACCGGGCCCATGAGGCCCTCCGAGCAGTACTTC.

The genes are TRBV12-5 and TRBJ2-1, with 10 bases that match TRBD2. Losses at the gene ends were 5 bases for V and 3 bases for J; bases not matched to a gene: 7. The CDR3 extends over 16 amino acids. Germline V gene data show CDR1 as LGHNT and CDR2 as FRNRAP. CDR3 DNA: TGTGCTAGTGGTCCTGAGCGGGAGGGCCTCTACAATGAGCAGTTCTTC. Translated: CASGPEREGLYNEQFF.

This chain joins TRBV5-6 and TRBJ2-7; a weak D match, TRBD2 (6 bases). The germline gives CDR1 SGHDT, CDR2 YYEEEE. Trimming cost V 3 bases and J 1 base, with 14 bases left between them. CDR3 size: 15 residues. The CDR3 is CASSWGPSESYEQYF. DNA of the CDR3: TGTGCCAGCAGCTGGGGTCCTAGCGAGTCCTACGAGCAGTACTTC.

The genes are TRBV9 and TRBJ2-1; tentative D call: TRBD2 (6 bases). Trimming took off 0 bases at V and 2 bases at J, with 9 bases between the two ends. Germline CDR1 is SGDLS and CDR2 is YYNGEE. The CDR3 is made up of 15 amino acids. CDR3 DNA sequence: TGTGCCAGCAGCGTAGTAGCGGCCCCCTACAATGAGCAGTTCTTC. Its protein product is CASSVVAAPYNEQFF.

The V call is TRBV4-1, the J call TRBJ2-5; TRBD1 might be the D (6 bases). Germline CDR1 MGHRA, CDR2 YSYEKL. The CDR3 totals 18 residues. The V and J ends lost 1 base and 0 bases respectively, with 18 bases between them. The chain's CDR3 is CASSQGPLLRDNQETQYF. Written as DNA, the CDR3 is TGCGCCAGCAGCCAAGGCCCACTTCTCCGGGACAACCAAGAGACCCAGTACTTC.

This chain joins TRBV5-1 and TRBJ2-2, with a possible D match to TRBD1 (5 bases). This CDR3 has 15 residues. Germline V CDR1 and CDR2: SGHRS, YFSETQ. V lost 1 base, J lost 6 bases, and 13 bases lay in between. The CDR3 loop is CASSLLGERPGELFF. The CDR3 DNA sequence: TGCGCCAGCAGCTTGCTAGGGGAACGGCCCGGGGAGCTGTTTTTT.

The V gene is TRBV6-7, the J gene TRBJ2-7, with 11 positions matching TRBD2. TRBV6-7 is designated an ORF whose function remains uncertain. The CDR3 is made up of 16 amino acids. The V segment lost 10 bases and the J segment 0 bases; nucleotides outside the gene matches: 11. CDR3 region: CANYPELAGASYEQYF. CDR3 nucleotide sequence: TGTGCCAACTACCCCGAACTAGCGGGAGCCTCCTACGAGCAGTACTTC.

CDR3 in DNA: TGCAGCGTTGAAAGTCGCGGGGGAATGAACACTGAAGCTTTCTTT. Amino acids: CSVESRGGMNTEAFF. The chain is built from TRBV29-1 and TRBJ1-1, with a possible D match to TRBD1 (5 bases). V shed 2 bases and J shed 0 bases, with 13 bases lying between them. The CDR3 has 15 residues. The germline V gene has CDR1 SQVTM and CDR2 ANQGSEA.

Points on this clone: Other DNA sequences within the sample encode an identical CDR3. The chain couples TRBV27 to TRBJ2-3, with a tentative D call TRBD1 (5 bases). The V and J ends lost 6 bases and 0 bases respectively, with 10 bases between them. CDR1 MNHEY and CDR2 SMNVEV come from the germline V gene (reference sequence). The CDR3 has 14 amino acids. CDR3 residues: CASRVRASTDTQYF. The CDR3 DNA follows: TGTGCCAGCAGGGTCAGGGCTAGCACAGATACGCAGTATTTT.

The V gene is TRBV6-5, the J gene TRBJ2-7; 9 bases match TRBD1. This CDR3 region has 14 residues. Germline V gene sequence: CDR1 MNHEY, CDR2 SVGAGI. With V trimmed by 3 bases and J by 3 bases, 3 bases remained unmatched. The CDR3 DNA follows: TGTGCCAGCAGTTATTGGACAGGGGACTACGAGCAGTACTTC. Encoded protein: CASSYWTGDYEQYF.